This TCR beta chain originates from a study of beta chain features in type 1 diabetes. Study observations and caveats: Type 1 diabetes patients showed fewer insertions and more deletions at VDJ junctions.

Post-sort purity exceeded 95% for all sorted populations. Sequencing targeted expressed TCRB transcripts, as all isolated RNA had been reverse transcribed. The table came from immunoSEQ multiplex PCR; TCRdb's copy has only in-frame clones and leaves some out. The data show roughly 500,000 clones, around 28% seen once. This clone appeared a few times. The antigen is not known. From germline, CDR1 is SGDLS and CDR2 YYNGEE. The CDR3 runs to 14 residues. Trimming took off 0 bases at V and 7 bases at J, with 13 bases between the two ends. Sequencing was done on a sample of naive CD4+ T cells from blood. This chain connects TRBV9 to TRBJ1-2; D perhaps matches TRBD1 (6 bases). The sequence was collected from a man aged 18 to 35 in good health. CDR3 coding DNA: TGTGCCAGCAGCGTAGTCACAGGGCCTGCTGGCTACACCTTC. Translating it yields CASSVVTGPAGYTF.